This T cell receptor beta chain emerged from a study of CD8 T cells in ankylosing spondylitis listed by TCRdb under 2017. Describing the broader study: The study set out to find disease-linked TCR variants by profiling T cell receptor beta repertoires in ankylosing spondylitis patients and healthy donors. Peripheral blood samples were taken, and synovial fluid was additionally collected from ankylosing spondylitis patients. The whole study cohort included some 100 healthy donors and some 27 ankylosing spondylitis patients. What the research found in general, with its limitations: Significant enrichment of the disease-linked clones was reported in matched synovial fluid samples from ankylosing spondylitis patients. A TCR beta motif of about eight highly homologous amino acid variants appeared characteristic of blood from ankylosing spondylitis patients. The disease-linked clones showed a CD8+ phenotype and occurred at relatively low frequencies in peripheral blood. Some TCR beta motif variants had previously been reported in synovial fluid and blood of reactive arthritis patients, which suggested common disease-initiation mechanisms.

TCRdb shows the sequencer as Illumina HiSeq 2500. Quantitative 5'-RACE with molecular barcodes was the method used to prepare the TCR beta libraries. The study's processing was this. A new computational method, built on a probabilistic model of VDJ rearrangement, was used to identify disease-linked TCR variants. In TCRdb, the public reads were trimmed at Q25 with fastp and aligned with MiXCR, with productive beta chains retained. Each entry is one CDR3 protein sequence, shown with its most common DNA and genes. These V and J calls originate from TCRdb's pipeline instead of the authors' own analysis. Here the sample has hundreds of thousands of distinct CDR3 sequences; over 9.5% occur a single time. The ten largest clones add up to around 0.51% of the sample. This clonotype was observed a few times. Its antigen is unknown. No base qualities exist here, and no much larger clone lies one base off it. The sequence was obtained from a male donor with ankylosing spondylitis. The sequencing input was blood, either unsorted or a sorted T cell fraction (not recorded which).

CDR3 protein: CASSFAYSGNTIYF. The DNA sequence follows: TGTGCCAGCAGTTTTGCGTACTCTGGAAACACCATATATTTT. The rearrangement joined TRBV12-3 or TRBV12-4 to TRBJ1-3; the D segment cannot be called with confidence. V is shortened by 3 bases, J by 0 bases, and the region joining them spans 6 bases. The CDR3 covers 14 residues, taking in both the cysteine and the phenylalanine. The kept DNA is CDR3 alone, 42 bases in frame from the first base.